The sequence of this T cell receptor (beta chain) was determined in a study of blood T cell repertoires in COVID-19. V dropped 11 bases and J dropped 2; count of bases not matched to a gene: 11. This CDR3 has 14 amino acids. Looked up from germline, CDR1 is SEHNR and CDR2 is FQNEAQ (reference sequence). Sequencing used immunoSEQ multiplex PCR; TCRdb keeps in-frame clones, though not all of them. The table has 400,000 to 550,000 clones, 70% to 90% seen once. Material for sequencing was PBMCs or T cells enriched from blood (not recorded which). This TCR was recovered from a woman in her late teens or twenties with acute COVID-19. This chain uses TRBV7-9 with TRBJ1-1; 7 bases align to TRBD1. Here the CDR3 reads CAAGTDSYNTEAFF. CDR3 nucleotides: TGTGCCGCCGGGACAGATAGTTATAACACTGAAGCTTTCTTT.